This T cell receptor beta chain came from a study of blood T cell repertoires in COVID-19. Study at large: Both acute and convalescent COVID-19 samples were obtained from the United States, Italy and Spain. PBMCs, B-cell-depleted T cells, or T cells were the source of the cDNA or gDNA that made up the material.

The ends were cut back, 2 bases at V and 3 bases at J, with 8 bases in the middle. This CDR3 comprises 13 residues. The germline gives CDR1 MNHEY, CDR2 SVGAGI. TCRdb keeps only in-frame clones here, not all; method: immunoSEQ multiplex PCR. The sample lists approximately 61,000 clones, 65% to 80% seen once, with roughly 6% in the top ten. The chain links TRBV6-5 to TRBJ2-7, with TRBD1 as a possible D gene (6 bases). The material sequenced was peripheral blood. This clonotype originated in a woman in her sixties or seventies with acute or convalescent COVID-19. The DNA for the CDR3 is TGTGCCAGCAGTTACCTCAGGGGCTACGAGCAGTACTTC. Translation: CASSYLRGYEQYF.